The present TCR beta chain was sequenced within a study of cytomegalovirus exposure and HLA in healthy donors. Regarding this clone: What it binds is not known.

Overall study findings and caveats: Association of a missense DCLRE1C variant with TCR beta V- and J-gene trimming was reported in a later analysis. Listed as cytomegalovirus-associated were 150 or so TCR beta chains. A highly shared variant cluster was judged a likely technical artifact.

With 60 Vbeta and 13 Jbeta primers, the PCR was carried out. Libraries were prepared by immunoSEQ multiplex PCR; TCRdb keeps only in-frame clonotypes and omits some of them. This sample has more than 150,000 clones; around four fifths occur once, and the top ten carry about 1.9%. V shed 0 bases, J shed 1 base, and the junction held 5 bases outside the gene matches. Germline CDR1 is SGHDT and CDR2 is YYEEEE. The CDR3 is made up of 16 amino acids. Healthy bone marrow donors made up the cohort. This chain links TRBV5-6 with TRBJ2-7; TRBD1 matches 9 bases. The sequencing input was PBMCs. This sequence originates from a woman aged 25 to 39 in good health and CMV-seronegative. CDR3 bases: TGTGCCAGCAGCTTGGGTCAGGGGACAGGGTCCTACGAGCAGTACTTC. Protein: CASSLGQGTGSYEQYF.